What follows are 20 T cell receptor beta chains derived from one specimen sequenced in a study of regulatory T cells in long-lasting Graves disease. Library construction for TCR beta used iRepertoire HTBI primers and Arm-PCR of CDR3 regions. TCRdb redid the calling of the multiplex PCR reads with MiXCR, one entry per CDR3 protein. Of some 200,000 distinct CDR3 sequences in the sample, around a fifth were seen once. Time point described: newly diagnosed GD, antithyroid drugs for less than 3 months. PBMC-extracted RNA yielded the TCR library. The data were also submitted as part of a second study, on T cells in Graves' hyperthyroidism and ophthalmopathy.

The sample was peripheral blood mononuclear cells (PBMCs), taken at new diagnosis, from a patient treated with antithyroid drugs. These receptors were obtained from a woman aged 25 to 39 with Graves disease.

The V and J genes are TRBV25-1 and TRBJ1-6, with D tentatively TRBD1 (6 bases). Trimming pared 3 bases from V and 7 bases from J, leaving 7 bases between. The CDR3 is 13 amino acids. Germline loops: CDR1 MGHDK, CDR2 SYGVNS. The CDR3 sequence is CASSDQGNSPLHF. DNA of the CDR3: TGTGCCAGCAGTGACCAGGGGAATTCACCCCTCCACTTT.

This clonotype appeared many times. The chain is built from TRBV6-2 or TRBV6-3 and TRBJ2-1; either TRBD1 or TRBD2 may fit D (6 bases each). CDR1 and CDR2 from the germline V gene are MNHEY and SVGEGT. The CDR3 loop spans 15 amino acids. V shed 5 bases and J shed 5 bases, with 16 bases lying between them. For the CDR3, the DNA is TGTGCCAGCAGTGTAACAGGGAGGCGGCACAATGAGCAGTTCTTC. It is translated as CASSVTGRRHNEQFF.

This clonotype was detected many times. V usage is TRBV2 and J usage is TRBJ1-5; no reliable D call. The germline CDR1 and CDR2 sequences are SNHLY and FYNNEI. V gave up 1 base and J gave up 5 bases, with 9 bases separating them. The CDR3 loop spans 14 amino acids. In DNA, the CDR3 is TGTGCCAGCAGTGAAGGAGACGGTGATCAGCCCCAGCATTTT. It yields the protein CASSEGDGDQPQHF.

Of note for this clonotype: A far larger clone is one base from this, pointing to a likely read error. This rearrangement joins TRBV30 to TRBJ2-5; unclear D gene. Near its end, the DNA agrees better with TRBJ2-1, so the J call may be wrong. Germline CDR1 and CDR2: GTSNPN and SVGIG (reference sequence). CDR3 length equals 12 residues. This CDR3 reads CAWGRGVNEQFF. CDR3 in DNA: TGTGCCTGGGGTCGTGGGGTCAATGAGCAGTTCTTC.

This clonotype was observed many times. This sequence joins TRBV6-5 and TRBJ1-4; no firm D call. Germline V gene lookup returns CDR1 MNHEY and CDR2 SVGAGI. V was shortened by 0 bases and J by 6 bases, with 5 bases between the two germline ends. This CDR3 region has 13 residues. CDR3: CASSYSVDEKLFF. CDR3 coding DNA: TGTGCCAGCAGTTACTCCGTGGATGAAAAACTGTTTTTT.

This rearrangement joins TRBV28 to TRBJ2-4; 13 bases align to TRBD2. Germline V gene lookup returns CDR1 MDHEN and CDR2 SYDVKM. V was pared by 5 bases and J by 3 bases, with 10 bases of the junction left unmatched. The CDR3 length is 18 residues. The CDR3 DNA is TGTGCCAGCAGTCACCGCTGGACTAGCGGGAGTTACAAAAACATTCAGTACTTC. Its translation: CASSHRWTSGSYKNIQYF.

The chain couples TRBV4-1 to TRBJ2-1; TRBD2 aligns across 10 bases. The CDR3 is made up of 16 amino acids. V was pared by 4 bases and J by 3 bases, with 6 bases of the junction left unmatched. Germline CDR1 is MGHRA and CDR2 is YSYEKL. The CDR3 spells CASSPSGTSVYNEQFF. The CDR3 DNA follows: TGCGCCAGCAGCCCCTCCGGGACTAGCGTCTACAATGAGCAGTTCTTC.

This clonotype was seen many times. The chain has TRBV20-1 and TRBJ1-2; TRBD1 is a possible D gene (5 bases). CDR1 DFQATT and CDR2 SNEGSKA come from the germline V gene (reference sequence). CDR3 length equals 16 residues. V shed 6 bases and J shed 1 base, with 21 bases lying between them. The CDR3 protein is CSAPAGQGGLNYGYTF. DNA of the CDR3: TGCAGTGCGCCCGCCGGGCAGGGAGGGCTTAACTATGGCTACACCTTC.

Many counts were recorded for this clonotype. V is TRBV28 and J is TRBJ1-6, with D uncertain. This CDR3 is 15 amino acids long. CDR1 MDHEN and CDR2 SYDVKM come from the germline V gene. V shed 5 bases and J shed 9 bases, with 17 bases lying between them. CDR3 amino acids: CASSPLTGSGSPLHF. Here the CDR3 DNA reads TGTGCCAGCAGTCCCTTGACCGGTTCCGGTTCACCCCTCCACTTT.

This clonotype has a count of ten or more. CDR3 DNA: TGTGCCAGCACTGGGACTAGCGGGAGAGTTCCTGGCACAGATACGCAGTATTTT. Amino acids: CASTGTSGRVPGTDTQYF. V usage is TRBV2 and J usage is TRBJ2-3; 14 bases line up with TRBD2. CDR3 size: 18 residues. V shed 7 bases and J 1 base; nucleotides not matched to a gene: 10. Germline CDR1 is SNHLY and CDR2 is FYNNEI.

The genes are TRBV5-1 and TRBJ1-1; TRBD1 might be the D (6 bases). The germline gives CDR1 SGHRS, CDR2 YFSETQ. CDR3 length: 14 amino acids. Deletions cut 2 bases from V and 0 bases from J, with 8 bases between. The CDR3 sequence is CASSFTGMNTEAFF. CDR3 in DNA: TGCGCCAGCAGCTTTACAGGGATGAACACTGAAGCTTTCTTT.

This clonotype appeared a few times. The chain employs TRBV5-5 and TRBJ1-1; D unresolved. The V gene's germline CDR1 is SGHKS and CDR2 YYEKEE (reference sequence). CDR3 length: 14 amino acids. The ends were cut back, 0 bases at V and 1 base at J, with 7 bases in the middle. The CDR3 sequence is CASSLVGPNTEAFF. DNA of the CDR3: TGTGCCAGCAGCTTGGTGGGCCCGAACACTGAAGCTTTCTTT.

This clonotype was seen only a few times. An end of the junction does not agree with germline; a read error may underlie this. The chain recombines TRBV7-7 with TRBJ2-2; 13 bases map to TRBD2. The V gene's germline CDR1 is SSHAT and CDR2 FNYEAQ (reference sequence). This CDR3 has 21 residues. CDR3 sequence (DNA): TGTGCTAGCAGCTTATCCCCGGGACTAGCGGGACCTCTCGTCAAGACCGGGGAGCTGTTTTTT. It is translated as CASSLSPGLAGPLVKTGELFF.

This clonotype was seen many times. The chain recombines TRBV6-1 with TRBJ1-2; D is possibly TRBD1 (6 bases). There are 15 residues in the CDR3. Trimming pared 6 bases from V and 8 bases from J, leaving 22 bases between. Looked up from germline, CDR1 is MNHNS and CDR2 is SASEGT. The DNA for the CDR3 is TGTGCCAGCAGATTACCCACAGGGTACCCTGAGGGCTACACCTTC. This sequence encodes CASRLPTGYPEGYTF.

Regarding this clonotype: A much larger clone lies a single base off, so this may be a read error. The CDR3 does not close with the conserved phenylalanine or tryptophan, likely indicating a read error. The chain recombines TRBV3-1 with TRBJ2-7, with D uncertain. CDR3 length: 11 amino acids. Germline V lookup: CDR1 LGHDT, CDR2 YNNKEL (reference sequence). V was pared by 2 bases and J by 3 bases, with 2 bases between. The CDR3 region has the DNA TGTGCCAGCAGCCAAATCTACGAGCAGTACTCC. As protein: CASSQIYEQYS.

This clonotype has a count of ten or more. The V and J genes are TRBV19 and TRBJ2-7; 7 bases fit TRBD1. Losses at the gene ends were 5 bases for V and 0 bases for J; bases not matched to a gene: 4. The length of the CDR3 is 14 residues. Germline V gives CDR1 LNHDA, CDR2 SQIVND (reference sequence). The CDR3 protein is CASSQTGISYEQYF. For the CDR3, the DNA is TGTGCCAGTAGTCAGACAGGGATCTCCTACGAGCAGTACTTC.

This clonotype was counted many times. The gene calls are TRBV20-1 and TRBJ2-7; a weak D match, TRBD2 (5 bases). The germline V gene encodes CDR1 DFQATT and CDR2 SNEGSKA (reference sequence). V was clipped by 5 bases and J by 2 bases, with 13 bases between them. This CDR3 is 13 amino acids long. CDR3 coding DNA: TGCAGTGCTTCCCGGGATCCCCCCTACGAGCAGTACTTC. Its translation is CSASRDPPYEQYF.

This clonotype has ten or more counts. The DNA of the CDR3 is TGTGCCAGCAGTATGACAGGGAGTAATTCACCCCTCCACTTT. This translates into CASSMTGSNSPLHF. V and J are TRBV7-2 and TRBJ1-6, with TRBD1 identical over 7 bases. Per germline, CDR1 SGHTA and CDR2 FQGNSA. The CDR3 loop spans 14 amino acids. V was clipped by 6 bases and J by 6 bases; unmatched bases: 5.

The genes are TRBV7-9 and TRBJ2-1; 15 bases match TRBD2. The CDR3 has 18 residues. Germline loops: CDR1 SEHNR, CDR2 FQNEAQ (reference sequence). The V segment lost 4 bases and the J segment 0 bases; nucleotides outside the gene matches: 4. The CDR3 sequence is CASSSWTSGGASYNEQFF. CDR3 bases: TGTGCCAGCAGCTCCTGGACTAGCGGGGGGGCCTCCTACAATGAGCAGTTCTTC.

There are many counts of this clonotype. This sequence joins TRBV13 and TRBJ2-3, with D maybe TRBD2 (5 bases). This CDR3 is 14 amino acids long. Trimming removed 4 bases at V and 1 base at J, with 9 bases between. The V gene's germline CDR1 is PRHDT and CDR2 FYEKMQ (reference sequence). The CDR3 here is CASSSLEGTDTQYF. The CDR3 nucleotides are TGTGCCAGCAGCTCCCTGGAGGGCACAGATACGCAGTATTTT.